The clone carrying this TCR beta chain was found many times. The antigen is not known. In germline, CDR1 is SGDLS, CDR2 YYNGEE. This CDR3 has 13 residues. Trimming cost V 2 bases and J 5 bases; bases outside gene matches: 1. TCRdb used MiXCR to reprocess the 5' RACE reads, holding one entry per CDR3 protein. The data contain some 110,000 distinct CDR3 sequences, 7.4% of them singletons. The sample belongs to a study of T cells after yellow fever vaccination. General observations from the study: Although most clonotypes did not, a small share appeared in both CD4 and CD8 compartments.

The chain joins TRBV9 to TRBJ2-5, with 9 bases aligning to TRBD2. This specimen was CD4+ T cells sorted from PBMCs, taken roughly 10 days after the first yellow fever vaccination. The origin of this receptor is a man aged 18 to 30 who received the YFV17D yellow fever vaccine. CDR3 DNA sequence: TGTGCCAGCAGCGTTAGCGGGGGCGAGACCCAGTACTTC. Protein: CASSVSGGETQYF.